What follows are 32 T cell receptor beta chains derived from one specimen sequenced in a study of T cell changes during pregnancy in multiple sclerosis. The repertoire was sequenced with immunoSEQ multiplex PCR; TCRdb's copy has only in-frame clones and lacks some. The table shows around 63,000 clones, with around 92% occurring only once. This specimen consisted of peripheral blood, obtained in the third trimester of pregnancy. Receptors originate from a female donor in good health, enrolled as a control in a pregnancy study.

The rearrangement joins TRBV6-4 to TRBJ2-7; 7 positions agree with TRBD1. Per the germline V gene, CDR1 is MRHNA and CDR2 is SNTAGT. The CDR3 loop spans 15 amino acids. The V segment lost 2 bases and the J segment 6 bases; nucleotides outside the gene matches: 10. CDR3 protein: CASSDPSDRAGEQYF. DNA of the CDR3: TGTGCCAGCAGTGACCCGAGTGACAGGGCTGGCGAGCAGTACTTC.

In its sample, this clone was seen once. The chain recombines TRBV6-5 with TRBJ1-2, with a possible D match to TRBD1 (5 bases). This CDR3 is 13 amino acids long. V was trimmed by 2 bases and J by 7 bases, leaving 11 bases between them. Per the germline V gene, CDR1 is MNHEY and CDR2 is SVGAGI. CDR3 region: CASSYSGGAGYTF. The CDR3 coding sequence is TGTGCCAGCAGTTACAGCGGCGGGGCTGGCTACACCTTC.

The rearrangement joins TRBV5-1 to TRBJ2-1; TRBD2 is a possible D gene (6 bases). This CDR3 contains 14 residues. CDR1 and CDR2 (germline): SGHRS, YFSETQ. Trimming removed 0 bases at V and 6 bases at J, with 10 bases between. CDR3 protein: CASSLEDGSNEQFF. CDR3 nucleotides: TGCGCCAGCAGCTTGGAGGACGGGAGCAATGAGCAGTTCTTC.

This clone has a handful of counts. The chain uses TRBV4-2 and TRBJ2-2, with D possibly being TRBD1 (6 bases). The CDR3 sequence is 14 residues long. V lost 3 bases and J lost 5, with 10 bases in between. Germline-derived CDR1 and CDR2 are LGHNA and YNFKEQ. The DNA for the CDR3 is TGTGCCAGCAGCCAGGAAACAGGGACCGGGGAGCTGTTTTTT. This gives the protein CASSQETGTGELFF.

The CDR3 reads CASSESHRANTEAFF. The DNA for the CDR3 is TGTGCCAGCAGTGAATCCCACAGAGCGAACACTGAAGCTTTCTTT. This chain uses TRBV25-1 with TRBJ1-1; no clear D gene. CDR3 length: 15 residues. Germline CDR1 is MGHDK and CDR2 is SYGVNS. Trimming cost V 1 base and J 1 base, with 10 bases left between them.

The gene calls are TRBV28 and TRBJ1-2; weak D call: TRBD1 (6 bases). CDR3 length: 12 amino acids. V lost 8 bases, J lost 5 bases, and 12 bases lay in between. Germline assignment: CDR1 MDHEN and CDR2 SYDVKM. This CDR3 is CASRKGQYGYTF. CDR3 bases: TGTGCCAGCCGAAAAGGACAGTATGGCTACACCTTC.

The rearrangement joins TRBV2 to TRBJ1-4, with 7 bases lining up with TRBD1. V shed 6 bases, J shed 0 bases, and the junction held 4 bases outside the gene matches. CDR1 and CDR2 (germline): SNHLY, FYNNEI. The CDR3 runs to 15 residues. Written as DNA, the CDR3 is TGTGCCAGCAGGCAAACAGGGGCAACTAATGAAAAACTGTTTTTT. Translation: CASRQTGATNEKLFF.

This clone was found once. This chain links TRBV5-1 with TRBJ2-7; D unclear. From germline, CDR1 is SGHRS and CDR2 YFSETQ. The ends were cut back, 4 bases at V and 0 bases at J, with 8 bases in the middle. The CDR3 has 13 residues. DNA of the CDR3: TGCGCCAGCAGCATTGACATCTCCTACGAGCAGTACTTC. Its translation: CASSIDISYEQYF.

The V and J genes are TRBV7-9 and TRBJ2-5; maybe TRBD2 (6 bases). Trimming pared 2 bases from V and 5 bases from J, leaving 12 bases between. This CDR3 region has 14 residues. CDR1 is SEHNR, CDR2 FQNEAQ, per germline (reference sequence). CDR3 sequence reads: CASSLNGGTETQYF. DNA of the CDR3: TGTGCCAGCAGCTTAAATGGCGGGACGGAGACCCAGTACTTC.

The V and J genes are TRBV6-6 and TRBJ2-1; 7 bases fit TRBD2. The CDR3 is made up of 14 amino acids. The germline CDR1 and CDR2 sequences are MNHNY and SVGAGI (reference sequence). The junction had 2 bases not matched to a gene; V was cut back by 2 bases and J by 4 bases. The CDR3 loop reads CASSYGGDYNEQFF. CDR3 DNA sequence: TGTGCCAGCAGTTACGGGGGGGATTACAATGAGCAGTTCTTC.

The genes are TRBV5-1 and TRBJ2-6; D is uncertain. Germline-derived CDR1 and CDR2 are SGHRS and YFSETQ. The CDR3 contains 15 residues. V lost 4 bases and J 0 bases, leaving 8 bases between the germline ends. CDR3 in amino acids: CASSMRSSGANVLTF. In DNA form, the CDR3 reads TGCGCCAGCAGCATGCGGAGCTCTGGGGCCAACGTCCTGACTTTC.

The rearrangement links TRBV7-6 to TRBJ1-1; no clear D. CDR3 length: 13 residues. The germline V gene has CDR1 SGHVS and CDR2 FNYEAQ. V was trimmed by 2 bases and J by 1 base, leaving 5 bases between them. CDR3 region: CASSLQQNTEAFF. The CDR3 nucleotides are TGTGCCAGCAGCTTACAACAGAACACTGAAGCTTTCTTT.

V usage is TRBV28 and J usage is TRBJ1-5, with D unclear. The CDR3 is 12 residues long. Germline CDR1 MDHEN, CDR2 SYDVKM. Trimming pared 3 bases from V and 10 bases from J, leaving 10 bases between. The CDR3 nucleotides are TGTGCCAGCAGTTTTGGAGACCTACCCCAGCATTTT. Translating gives CASSFGDLPQHF.

CDR3 sequence reads: CASSLPRDEQYF. The CDR3 bases are TGTGCCAGCAGCTTGCCCCGGGACGAGCAGTACTTC. J is TRBJ2-7 and V is TRBV5-4, with D hard to call. CDR1 and CDR2 (germline): SGHNT, YYREEE (reference sequence). V lost 1 base and J 5 bases, leaving 7 bases between the germline ends. The CDR3 extends over 12 amino acids.

The chain links TRBV2 to TRBJ2-3, with D uncertain. From germline, CDR1 is SNHLY and CDR2 FYNNEI. Trimming left V 4 bases short and J 4 bases short, with 6 bases between. This CDR3 is built from 12 residues. The CDR3 spells CASSGGADTQYF. Written as DNA, the CDR3 is TGTGCCAGCAGTGGAGGCGCAGATACGCAGTATTTT.

The chain links TRBV14 to TRBJ2-7; D remains unclear. This CDR3 is 12 amino acids long. In germline, CDR1 is SGHDN, CDR2 FVKESK. V was cut by 0 bases and J by 2 bases, with 2 bases left in between. The CDR3, as DNA: TGTGCCAGCAGCCAAGACACCTACGAGCAGTACTTC. The encoded protein is CASSQDTYEQYF.

This chain connects TRBV6-1 to TRBJ2-4; tentatively, D is TRBD1 (6 bases). The CDR3 is made up of 14 amino acids. The V end was cut by 7 bases, the J end by 3 bases, with 13 bases between. Germline V gives CDR1 MNHNS, CDR2 SASEGT. The CDR3 nucleotides are TGTGCCAGCAACCAACAGGGCGGCAAAAACATTCAGTACTTC. Translation: CASNQQGGKNIQYF.

The chain uses TRBV28 and TRBJ2-7, with D unresolved. Trimming pared 5 bases from V and 2 bases from J, leaving 10 bases between. Germline CDR1 and CDR2: MDHEN and SYDVKM. CDR3 length: 13 amino acids. The CDR3 DNA sequence: TGTGCCAGCAGTGTTGTAGATGCCTACGAGCAGTACTTC. Encoded protein: CASSVVDAYEQYF.

The chain links TRBV19 to TRBJ2-3; TRBD2 agrees at 9 bases. Trimming cost V 7 bases and J 3 bases; bases outside gene matches: 11. CDR1 and CDR2 (germline): LNHDA, SQIVND (reference sequence). The CDR3 totals 16 residues. For the CDR3, the DNA is TGTGCCAGTACCCAGGTGGCGGGGGGGCCGACAGATACGCAGTATTTT. It yields the protein CASTQVAGGPTDTQYF.

V is TRBV5-6 and J is TRBJ2-1, with 9 bases that match TRBD1. The CDR3 totals 13 residues. With V trimmed by 3 bases and J by 9 bases, 4 bases remained unmatched. Germline V gives CDR1 SGHDT, CDR2 YYEEEE. The CDR3 region has the DNA TGTGCCAGCAGCTGGGGACAGGGCACTGAGCAGTTCTTC. Encoded protein: CASSWGQGTEQFF.

This clone has a single count. V usage is TRBV10-3 and J usage is TRBJ1-5, with D hard to call. The length of the CDR3 is 14 residues. Per germline, CDR1 ENHRY and CDR2 SYGVKD. The germline V and J ends were trimmed by 5 bases and 2 bases, with 10 bases remaining between them. In DNA form, the CDR3 reads TGTGCCATCAGTCAGGCGGAGGGCAATCAGCCCCAGCATTTT. Translation: CAISQAEGNQPQHF.

Here the CDR3 DNA reads TGTGCCAGCACGATCACGGGACAAAACAATGAGCAGTTCTTC. As protein: CASTITGQNNEQFF. This sequence joins TRBV27 and TRBJ2-1, with D possibly being TRBD1 (6 bases). Germline V lookup: CDR1 MNHEY, CDR2 SMNVEV (reference sequence). The CDR3 runs to 14 residues. Trimming removed 7 bases at V and 5 bases at J, with 15 bases between.

As concerns this clone: No conserved phenylalanine or tryptophan ends this CDR3, so it is likely a read error. Because the CDR3's place on the DNA is in doubt, the DNA is left out and the CDR3 is given as listed by TCRdb. V gene TRBV10-3 combines with J gene TRBJ1-2. Germline CDR1 reads ENHRY; CDR2 reads SYGVKD. The CDR3 spans 12 residues, counting both ends. CDR3 loop: CAIVGEAGTTKV.

This chain uses TRBV19 with TRBJ2-5, with D possibly being TRBD2 (5 bases). V was cut by 4 bases and J by 5 bases, with 11 bases left in between. The CDR3 is 13 amino acids. The germline V gene has CDR1 LNHDA and CDR2 SQIVND (reference sequence). The CDR3 DNA is TGTGCCAGTAGTACCCTAGCTTTCGAGACCCAGTACTTC. Encoded protein: CASSTLAFETQYF.

The V call is TRBV27, the J call TRBJ2-7; D is possibly TRBD2 (5 bases). The CDR3 is 16 residues long. Trimming removed 3 bases at V and 2 bases at J, with 17 bases between. CDR1 is MNHEY and CDR2 is SMNVEV in the germline V gene (reference sequence). The chain's CDR3 is CASSFSSRGWPYEQYF. DNA for the CDR3: TGTGCCAGCAGTTTCTCATCTCGAGGGTGGCCCTACGAGCAGTACTTC.

DNA for the CDR3: TGTGCCAGCTCACACGGGGAGGGCACTGAAGCTTTCTTT. Translation gives CASSHGEGTEAFF. The chain is built from TRBV18 and TRBJ1-1; D gene ambiguous. The V end was cut by 4 bases, the J end by 4 bases, with 10 bases between. The CDR3 sequence is 13 residues long. The germline V gene has CDR1 KGHSH and CDR2 LQKENI.

This chain connects TRBV7-2 to TRBJ2-1, with 11 bases lining up with TRBD2. This CDR3 has 15 amino acids. The germline V gene encodes CDR1 SGHTA and CDR2 FQGNSA. The V and J ends lost 5 bases and 6 bases, in that order; junction bases with no gene match: 6. CDR3 in amino acids: CASSLRLAGSNEQFF. The CDR3 DNA reads as TGTGCCAGCAGCCTTCGACTAGCGGGAAGCAATGAGCAGTTCTTC. Looking up the rest from reference TRBV7-2 and TRBJ2-1 gives the full variable domain: GAGVSQSPSNKVTEKGKDVELRCDPISGHTALYWYRQSLGQGLEFLIYFQGNSAPDKSGLPSDRFSAERTGGSVSTLTIQRTQQEDSAVYLCASSLRLAGSNEQFFGPGTRLTVL.

The chain carries TRBV5-1 and TRBJ2-6, with 8 bases matching TRBD1. V lost 4 bases and J lost 0; bases outside the gene matches: 9. CDR1 and CDR2 from the germline V gene are SGHRS and YFSETQ. This CDR3 contains 18 residues. Written as DNA, the CDR3 is TGCGCCAGCAGCACCAACAGGGGGTGGAGCTCTGGGGCCAACGTCCTGACTTTC. It codes for CASSTNRGWSSGANVLTF.

The CDR3 here is CASSESGGATNYGYTF. CDR3 in DNA: TGTGCCAGCAGTGAATCTGGGGGCGCTACTAACTATGGCTACACCTTC. The rearrangement joins TRBV6-1 to TRBJ1-2; tentatively, D is TRBD1 (6 bases). The CDR3 loop spans 16 amino acids. Germline-derived CDR1 and CDR2 are MNHNS and SASEGT. The V end was cut by 2 bases, the J end by 0 bases, with 13 bases between.

The V and J genes are TRBV5-6 and TRBJ2-1, with 9 nucleotides matching TRBD2. The CDR3 spans 16 residues. Unmatched junction bases numbered 7, after V lost 0 bases and J lost 6 bases. Germline CDR1 reads SGHDT; CDR2 reads YYEEEE. The CDR3 DNA follows: TGTGCCAGCAGCTTGGTTCGACTAGCGGTACCCAATGAGCAGTTCTTC. It encodes CASSLVRLAVPNEQFF.

Details on this clone: This CDR3 is also generated by other DNA sequences in the sample. The chain couples TRBV5-1 to TRBJ2-3; a weak D match, TRBD1 (6 bases). Per germline, CDR1 SGHRS and CDR2 YFSETQ. Trimming stripped 0 bases from V and 6 bases from J, with 17 bases between. The CDR3 has 16 residues. The CDR3 spells CASSLALAGAADTQYF. CDR3 coding DNA: TGCGCCAGCAGCTTGGCCCTGGCAGGGGCAGCCGATACGCAGTATTTT.

V is TRBV6-5 and J is TRBJ2-7; no clear D. The CDR3 runs to 15 residues. V lost 0 bases, J lost 0 bases, and 9 bases lay in between. Germline V CDR1 and CDR2: MNHEY, SVGAGI. The CDR3 DNA reads as TGTGCCAGCAGTTACTCGGGTCCAGGCTCCTACGAGCAGTACTTC. Its translation is CASSYSGPGSYEQYF.